This T cell receptor beta chain is from a study of T cells after yellow fever vaccination. TCRdb processed the 5' RACE reads anew with MiXCR; each CDR3 protein has one entry. The table records around 610,000 distinct CDR3 sequences, about 14% of them present only once. This clonotype was seen a handful of times. From germline, CDR1 is SGHNT and CDR2 YYREEE (reference sequence). CDR3 length: 15 amino acids. Trimming stripped 4 bases from V and 5 bases from J, with 19 bases between. Source: PBMCs, taken on the day of the yellow fever booster vaccination. V is TRBV5-4 and J is TRBJ2-7, with a weak D call TRBD1 (6 bases). This sequence was found in a man under 40 who received the YFV17D yellow fever vaccine. DNA for the CDR3: TGTGCCAGCAGCCCCAGACAGGATCTGGGAAACGAGCAGTACTTC. As protein: CASSPRQDLGNEQYF.